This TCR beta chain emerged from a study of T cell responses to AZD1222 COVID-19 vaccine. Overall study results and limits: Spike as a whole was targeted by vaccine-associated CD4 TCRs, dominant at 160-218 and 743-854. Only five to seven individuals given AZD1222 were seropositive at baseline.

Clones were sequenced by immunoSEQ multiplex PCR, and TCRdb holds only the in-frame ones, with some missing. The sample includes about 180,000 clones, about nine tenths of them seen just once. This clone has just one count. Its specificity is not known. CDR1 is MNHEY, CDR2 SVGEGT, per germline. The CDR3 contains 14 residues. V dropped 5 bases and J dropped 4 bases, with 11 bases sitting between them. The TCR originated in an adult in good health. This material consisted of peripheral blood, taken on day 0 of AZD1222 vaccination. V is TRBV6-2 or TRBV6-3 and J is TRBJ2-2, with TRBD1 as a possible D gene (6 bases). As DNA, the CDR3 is TGTGCCAGCAGTACAGGGTTGCCCACCGGGGAGCTGTTTTTT. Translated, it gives CASSTGLPTGELFF.